This T cell receptor beta chain was sequenced for a study of control samples from healthy donors and cancer patients. Germline loops: CDR1 SGHTS, CDR2 YDEGEE. The CDR3 extends over 18 amino acids. The V gene lost 5 bases and the J gene lost 4 bases, with 24 bases spanning the gap. Sequenced by immunoSEQ multiplex PCR; TCRdb stores in-frame clones only, minus some. This table has 150,000 or so clones, roughly 93% appearing once. The chain has TRBV5-8 and TRBJ1-4; the D is unclear. The sequenced material came from blood. The TCR comes from a man aged 50-60 years in good health. DNA for the CDR3: TGTGCCAGCAGTCCTCCGGAATGGTCGTCAAGGGTTAATGAAAAACTGTTTTTT. Translation gives CASSPPEWSSRVNEKLFF.